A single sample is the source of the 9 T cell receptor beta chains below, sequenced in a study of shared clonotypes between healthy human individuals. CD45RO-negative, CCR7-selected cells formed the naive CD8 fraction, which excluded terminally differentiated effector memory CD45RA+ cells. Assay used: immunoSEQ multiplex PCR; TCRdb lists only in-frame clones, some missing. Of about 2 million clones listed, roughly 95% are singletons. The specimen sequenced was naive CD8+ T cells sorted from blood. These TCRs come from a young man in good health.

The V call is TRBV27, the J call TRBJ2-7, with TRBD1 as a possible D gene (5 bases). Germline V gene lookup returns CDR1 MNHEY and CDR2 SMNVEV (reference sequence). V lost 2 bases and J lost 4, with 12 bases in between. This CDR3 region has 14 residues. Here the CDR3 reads CASSLNPTEYEQYF. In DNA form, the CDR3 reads TGTGCCAGCAGTTTAAACCCGACAGAGTACGAGCAGTACTTC.

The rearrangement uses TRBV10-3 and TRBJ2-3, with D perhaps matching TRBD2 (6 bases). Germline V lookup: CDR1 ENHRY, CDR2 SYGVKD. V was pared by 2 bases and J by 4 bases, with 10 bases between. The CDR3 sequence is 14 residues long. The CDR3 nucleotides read TGTGCCATCAGTGAGAGCGGGTCCCCAGATACGCAGTATTTT. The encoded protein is CAISESGSPDTQYF.

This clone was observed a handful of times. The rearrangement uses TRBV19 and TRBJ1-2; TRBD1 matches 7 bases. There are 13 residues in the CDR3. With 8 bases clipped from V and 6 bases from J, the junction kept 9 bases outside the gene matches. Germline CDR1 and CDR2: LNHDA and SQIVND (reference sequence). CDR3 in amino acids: CASRWTGGDGYTF. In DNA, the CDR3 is TGTGCCAGTCGCTGGACAGGAGGAGATGGCTACACCTTC.

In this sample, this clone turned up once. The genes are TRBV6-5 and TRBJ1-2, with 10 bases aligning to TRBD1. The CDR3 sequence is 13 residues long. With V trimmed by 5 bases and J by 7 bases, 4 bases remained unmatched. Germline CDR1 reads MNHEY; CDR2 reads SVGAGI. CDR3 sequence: CASSGDRGRGYTF. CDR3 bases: TGTGCCAGCAGTGGGGACAGGGGCCGTGGCTACACCTTC.

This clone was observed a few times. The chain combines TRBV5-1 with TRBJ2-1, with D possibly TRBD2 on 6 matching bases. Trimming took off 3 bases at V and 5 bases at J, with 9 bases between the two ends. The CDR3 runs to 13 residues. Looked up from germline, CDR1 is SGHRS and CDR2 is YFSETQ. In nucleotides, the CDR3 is TGCGCCAGCAGCTCCCCGGGGGACAATGAGCAGTTCTTC. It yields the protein CASSSPGDNEQFF. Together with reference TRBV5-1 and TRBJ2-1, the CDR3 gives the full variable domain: KAGVTQTPRYLIKTRGQQVTLSCSPISGHRSVSWYQQTPGQGLQFLFEYFSETQRNKGNFPGRFSGRQFSNSRSEMNVSTLELGDSALYLCASSSPGDNEQFFGPGTRLTVL.

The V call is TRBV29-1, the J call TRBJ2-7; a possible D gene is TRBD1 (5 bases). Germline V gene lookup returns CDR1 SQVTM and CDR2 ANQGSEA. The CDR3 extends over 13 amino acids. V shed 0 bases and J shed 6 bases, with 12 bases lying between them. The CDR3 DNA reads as TGCAGCGTTGAAGATCTTTCGACAGCCGAGCAGTACTTC. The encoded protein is CSVEDLSTAEQYF.

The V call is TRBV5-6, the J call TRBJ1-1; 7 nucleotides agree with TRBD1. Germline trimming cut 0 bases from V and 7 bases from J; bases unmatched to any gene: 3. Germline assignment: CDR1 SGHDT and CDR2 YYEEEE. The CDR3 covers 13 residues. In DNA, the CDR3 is TGTGCCAGCAGCTTGGGTTGGGACAGTGAAGCTTTCTTT. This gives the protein CASSLGWDSEAFF.

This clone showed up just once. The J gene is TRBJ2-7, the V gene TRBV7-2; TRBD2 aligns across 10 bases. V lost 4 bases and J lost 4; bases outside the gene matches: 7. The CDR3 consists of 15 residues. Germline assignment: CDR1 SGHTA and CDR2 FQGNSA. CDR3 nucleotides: TGTGCCAGCAGCTCCATCATAGCGGGAGGTTACGAGCAGTACTTC. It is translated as CASSSIIAGGYEQYF.

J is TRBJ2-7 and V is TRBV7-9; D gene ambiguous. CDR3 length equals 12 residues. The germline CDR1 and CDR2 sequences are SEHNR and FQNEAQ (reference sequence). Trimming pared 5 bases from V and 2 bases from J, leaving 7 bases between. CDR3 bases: TGTGCCAGCAGCGGAGACGCCTACGAGCAGTACTTC. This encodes CASSGDAYEQYF.